This TCR beta chain was documented in a study of early T cells in non-severe SARS-CoV-2 infection. Across the whole study: Bulk RNA isolated from unsorted whole blood underwent sequencing; chains were not paired. Findings and limits, study-wide: A preference for anti-spike CD8 responses marked VDJdb matching, which missed private and CD4 specificities.

This clonotype occurred many times. Its antigen remains unknown. The library protocol tagged individual cDNA molecules with unique molecular identifiers. TCRdb itself ran the 5' RACE reads through MiXCR, one entry per CDR3 protein. The sample lists tens of thousands of distinct CDR3 sequences; 3% to 4.5% were seen once. Trimming stripped 10 bases from V and 4 bases from J, with 28 bases between. The CDR3 spans 17 residues. Per the germline V gene, CDR1 is MDHEN and CDR2 is SYDVKM. The clonotype originates from an adult who was a healthcare worker with PCR-confirmed SARS-CoV-2 infection or an uninfected control (not recorded which). The V and J genes are TRBV28 and TRBJ1-1; tentatively, D is TRBD1 (5 bases). Input material: whole blood. The CDR3 protein is CAIRDSRRYGDSTEAFF. The CDR3 nucleotides are TGTGCCATCCGGGACTCCCGGAGGTATGGGGATAGCACTGAAGCTTTCTTT.